What follows are 3 T cell receptor beta chains derived from one specimen sequenced in a study of T-cell memory formation after mild COVID-19. TCRdb re-called the 5' RACE reads with MiXCR, one entry per CDR3 protein. The sample consists of roughly 280,000 distinct CDR3 sequences, 8% to 10% of them appearing once. Sequenced: PBMCs or a T cell subset sorted from them (not recorded which). Source of these receptors: a man between 18 and 29 years old who had mild COVID-19 (a few samples of this study predate the infection). Cell type and time point are not known.

The V gene is TRBV30, the J gene TRBJ1-5; TRBD1 aligns across 7 bases. With V trimmed by 1 base and J by 7 bases, 4 bases remained unmatched. The CDR3 runs to 13 residues. Per the germline V gene, CDR1 is GTSNPN and CDR2 is SVGIG (reference sequence). This CDR3 reads CAWSGQGEQPQHF. The CDR3 coding sequence is TGTGCCTGGAGTGGGCAGGGGGAACAGCCCCAGCATTTT.

The chain recombines TRBV19 with TRBJ1-1; 8 bases fit TRBD1. Germline V lookup: CDR1 LNHDA, CDR2 SQIVND (reference sequence). The CDR3 runs to 17 residues. The ends lost 8 bases at V and 0 bases at J; junction bases unmatched: 14. CDR3 amino acids: CASAELRDRGLNTEAFF. DNA of the CDR3: TGTGCCAGTGCAGAGCTCCGAGACAGGGGCCTGAACACTGAAGCTTTCTTT.

This clonotype showed up just a few times. This chain connects TRBV18 to TRBJ2-5; TRBD1 or TRBD2 may be the D gene (6 bases each). The CDR3 runs to 16 residues. Germline assignment: CDR1 KGHSH and CDR2 LQKENI. The V gene lost 5 bases and the J gene lost 2 bases, with 18 bases spanning the gap. CDR3 region: CASSIRPGGPQETQYF. CDR3 DNA sequence: TGTGCCAGCTCAATCCGTCCCGGGGGCCCTCAAGAGACCCAGTACTTC.